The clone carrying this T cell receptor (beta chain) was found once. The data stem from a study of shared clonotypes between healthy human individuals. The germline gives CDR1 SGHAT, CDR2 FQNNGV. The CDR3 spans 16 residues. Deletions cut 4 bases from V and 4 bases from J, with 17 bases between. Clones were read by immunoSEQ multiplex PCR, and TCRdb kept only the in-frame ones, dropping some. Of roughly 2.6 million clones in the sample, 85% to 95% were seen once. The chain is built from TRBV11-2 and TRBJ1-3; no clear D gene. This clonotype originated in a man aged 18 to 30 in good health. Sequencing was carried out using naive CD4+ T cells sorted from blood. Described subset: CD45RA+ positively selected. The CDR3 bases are TGTGCCAGCAGCTGGCCGGGTTCGGAGGCCGGAAACACCATATATTTT. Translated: CASSWPGSEAGNTIYF. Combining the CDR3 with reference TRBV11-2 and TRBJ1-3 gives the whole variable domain EAGVAQSPRYKIIEKRQSVAFWCNPISGHATLYWYQQILGQGPKLLIQFQNNGVVDDSQLPKDRFSAERLKGVDSTLKIQPAKLEDSAVYLCASSWPGSEAGNTIYFGEGSWLTVV.